This T cell receptor (beta chain) was documented in a study of PD-1 blockade in mismatch repair-deficient tumors. Study summary: Enrolled about 2013-2016, patients had progressing, pretreated mismatch repair-deficient cancers of more than ten types.

All patients were mismatch repair deficient, assessed by either PCR or immunohistochemistry. TCRs were sequenced from three patients responding to pembrolizumab. Germline V gene sequence: CDR1 SGHVS, CDR2 FQNEAQ. The CDR3 runs to 17 residues. Losses at the gene ends were 4 bases for V and 2 bases for J; bases not matched to a gene: 10. Method: immunoSEQ multiplex PCR; TCRdb's copy keeps in-frame clones and lacks some. The table includes 70,000 to 95,000 clones, 70% to 90% detected once. To note about this clone: What it binds is unknown.

Study-wide results and caveats: After pembrolizumab, tumor-resident clones rose rapidly, then generally contracted before radiologic responses.

This TCR was recovered from an adult with mismatch repair-deficient cancer. The chain carries TRBV7-8 and TRBJ2-5; 10 bases fit TRBD2. The material sequenced was peripheral blood, taken 44 weeks after starting pembrolizumab. The CDR3 nucleotides read TGTGCCAGCAGCTCGTTCCGCAGCGGGAGGGGGCAAGAGACCCAGTACTTC. This gives the protein CASSSFRSGRGQETQYF.